This TCR beta chain is from a study of blood T cell repertoires in COVID-19. As for the study in general: From the United States, Italy and Spain came samples of acute and convalescent COVID-19. The analysed material was cDNA or gDNA that came from T cells, B-cell-depleted T cells, or PBMCs.

Participant age was roughly 18 to 95 years, and participants resided in about two dozen US areas. Sequenced by immunoSEQ multiplex PCR; TCRdb stores in-frame clones only, minus some. The table has under 350,000 clones, 65% to 90% seen once. The CDR3 runs 19 residues. The V gene's germline CDR1 is MNHEY and CDR2 SVGEGT. The V and J ends lost 2 bases and 7 bases respectively, with 24 bases between them. This TCR was sampled from a woman aged 40-49 years with acute COVID-19. Source material: PBMCs or T cells enriched from blood (not recorded which). V gene TRBV6-2 or TRBV6-3 combines with J gene TRBJ1-6, with D perhaps matching TRBD1 (6 bases). CDR3: CASSYPPRGVTGQNSPLHF. The CDR3 nucleotides are TGTGCCAGCAGTTACCCGCCGCGGGGGGTAACAGGGCAGAATTCACCCCTCCACTTT.